This TCR beta chain comes out of a study of post-analysis software for immune sequencing data. Findings of the study overall: The five TRBV segments detected at higher frequency in patients than in controls included TRBV5-6, TRBV5-1 and TRBV20-1.

The CDR3 runs 13 residues. Germline CDR1 SEHNR, CDR2 FQNEAQ (reference sequence). The germline V and J ends were trimmed by 6 bases and 7 bases, with 13 bases remaining between them. This clonotype was observed many times. The antigen remains unidentified. Every TCR beta cDNA library bore unique molecular identifiers. TCRdb processed the PCR reads anew with MiXCR; each CDR3 protein has one entry. The repertoire holds about 430,000 distinct CDR3 sequences, with about 40% as singletons. The rearrangement joins TRBV7-9 to TRBJ1-5, with D uncertain. The sample comprised blood. This clonotype was obtained from a girl aged 2-9 years with multiple sclerosis. The CDR3 DNA follows: TGTGCCAGCAGTTTGGGCGTTAACCAGCCCCAGCATTTT. Translated: CASSLGVNQPQHF. The full variable domain, in which reference TRBV7-9 and TRBJ1-5 provide the parts outside the CDR3, is DTGVSQNPRHKITKRGQNVTFRCDPISEHNRLYWYRQTLGQGPEFLTYFQNEAQLEKSRLLSDRFSAERPKGSFSTLEIQRTEQGDSAMYLCASSLGVNQPQHFGDGTRLSIL.